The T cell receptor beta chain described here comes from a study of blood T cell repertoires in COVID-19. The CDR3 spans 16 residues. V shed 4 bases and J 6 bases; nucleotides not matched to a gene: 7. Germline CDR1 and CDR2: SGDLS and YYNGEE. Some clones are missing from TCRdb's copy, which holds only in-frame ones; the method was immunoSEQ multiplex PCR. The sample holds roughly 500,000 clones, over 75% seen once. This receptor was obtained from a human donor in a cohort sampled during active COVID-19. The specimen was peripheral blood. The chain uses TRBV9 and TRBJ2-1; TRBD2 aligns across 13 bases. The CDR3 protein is CASSSRLAGGFNEQFF. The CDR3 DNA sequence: TGTGCCAGCAGCTCCCGACTAGCGGGAGGATTCAATGAGCAGTTCTTC.